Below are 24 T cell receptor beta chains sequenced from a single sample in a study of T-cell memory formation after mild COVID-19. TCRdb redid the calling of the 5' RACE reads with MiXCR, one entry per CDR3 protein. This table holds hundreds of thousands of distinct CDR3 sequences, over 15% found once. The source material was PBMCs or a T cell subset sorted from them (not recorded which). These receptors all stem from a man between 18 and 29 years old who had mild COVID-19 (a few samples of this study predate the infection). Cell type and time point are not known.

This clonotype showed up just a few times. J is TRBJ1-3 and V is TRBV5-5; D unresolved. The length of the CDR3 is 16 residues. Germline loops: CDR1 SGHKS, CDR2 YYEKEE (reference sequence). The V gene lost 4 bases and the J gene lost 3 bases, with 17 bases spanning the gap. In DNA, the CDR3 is TGTGCCAGCAGCCCGGACGGAGCAGGATATGGAAACACCATATATTTT. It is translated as CASSPDGAGYGNTIYF.

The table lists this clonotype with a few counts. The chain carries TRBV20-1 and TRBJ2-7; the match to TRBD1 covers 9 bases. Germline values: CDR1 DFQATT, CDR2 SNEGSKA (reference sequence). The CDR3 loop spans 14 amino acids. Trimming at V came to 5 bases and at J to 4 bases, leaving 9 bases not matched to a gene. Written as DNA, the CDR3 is TGCAGTGCTGCCCTCCCGGGACAGGGTTACGAGCAGTACTTC. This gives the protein CSAALPGQGYEQYF.

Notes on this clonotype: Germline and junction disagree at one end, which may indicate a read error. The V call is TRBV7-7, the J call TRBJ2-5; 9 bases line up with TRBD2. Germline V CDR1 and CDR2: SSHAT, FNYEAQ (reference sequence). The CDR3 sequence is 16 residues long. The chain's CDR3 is CASSLGAGGRGETQYF. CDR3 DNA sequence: TGTGCTAGCAGCTTAGGAGCGGGGGGCCGTGGGGAGACCCAGTACTTC.

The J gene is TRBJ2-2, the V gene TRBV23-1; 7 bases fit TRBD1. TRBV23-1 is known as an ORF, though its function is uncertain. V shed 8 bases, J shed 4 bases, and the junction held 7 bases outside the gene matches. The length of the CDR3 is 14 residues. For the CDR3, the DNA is TGCGCCAGCGAGGCAGGGGGTCCCACCGGGGAGCTGTTTTTT. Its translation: CASEAGGPTGELFF.

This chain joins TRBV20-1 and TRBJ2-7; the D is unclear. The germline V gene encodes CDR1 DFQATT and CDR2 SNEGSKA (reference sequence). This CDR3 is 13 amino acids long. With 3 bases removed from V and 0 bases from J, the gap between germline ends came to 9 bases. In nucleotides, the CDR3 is TGCAGTGCTAGGAGCGACATCTCCTACGAGCAGTACGTC. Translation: CSARSDISYEQYV.

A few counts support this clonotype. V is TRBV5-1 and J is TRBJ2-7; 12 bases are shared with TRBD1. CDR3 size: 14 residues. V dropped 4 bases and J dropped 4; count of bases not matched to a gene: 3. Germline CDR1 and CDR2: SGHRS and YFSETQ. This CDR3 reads CASSGTGGRYEQYF. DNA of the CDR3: TGCGCCAGCAGCGGGACAGGGGGCAGGTACGAGCAGTACTTC.

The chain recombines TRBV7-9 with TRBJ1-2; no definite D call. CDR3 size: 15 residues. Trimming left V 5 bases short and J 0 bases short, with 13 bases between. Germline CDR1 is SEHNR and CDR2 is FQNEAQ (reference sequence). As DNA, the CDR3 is TGTGCCAGCAGCCCGACTGGTTTAGCTAACTATGGCTACACCTTC. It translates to CASSPTGLANYGYTF.

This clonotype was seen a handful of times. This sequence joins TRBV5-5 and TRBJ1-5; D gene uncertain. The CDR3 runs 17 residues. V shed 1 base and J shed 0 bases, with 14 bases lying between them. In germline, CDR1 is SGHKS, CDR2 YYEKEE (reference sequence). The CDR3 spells CASSLRLGKYSNQPQHF. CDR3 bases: TGTGCCAGCAGCTTGAGGCTCGGGAAATATAGCAATCAGCCCCAGCATTTT. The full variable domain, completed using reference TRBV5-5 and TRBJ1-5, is DAGVTQSPTHLIKTRGQQVTLRCSPISGHKSVSWYQQVLGQGPQFIFQYYEKEERGRGNFPDRFSARQFPNYSSELNVNALLLGDSALYLCASSLRLGKYSNQPQHFGDGTRLSIL.

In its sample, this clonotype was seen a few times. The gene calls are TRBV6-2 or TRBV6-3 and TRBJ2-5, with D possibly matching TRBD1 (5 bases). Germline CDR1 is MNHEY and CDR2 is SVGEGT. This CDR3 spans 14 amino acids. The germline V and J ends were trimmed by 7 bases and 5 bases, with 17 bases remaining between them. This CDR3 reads CASTHSGFEETQYF. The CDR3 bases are TGTGCCAGCACCCACTCAGGGTTTGAGGAGACCCAGTACTTC.

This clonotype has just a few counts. CDR3 region: CSARTGTGLAGGYFNEQFF. The CDR3 DNA follows: TGCAGTGCTAGGACGGGTACGGGACTAGCGGGGGGGTACTTCAATGAGCAGTTCTTC. This rearrangement joins TRBV20-1 to TRBJ2-1, with 16 bases aligning to TRBD2. After removal of 3 bases from V and 6 bases from J, the junction contained 14 bases not matched to a gene. CDR1 and CDR2 (germline): DFQATT, SNEGSKA (reference sequence). The CDR3 spans 19 residues.

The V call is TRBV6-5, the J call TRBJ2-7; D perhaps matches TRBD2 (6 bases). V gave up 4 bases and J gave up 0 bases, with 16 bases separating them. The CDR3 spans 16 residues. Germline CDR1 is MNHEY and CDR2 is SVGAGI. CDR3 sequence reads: CASSWGVDYSSYEQYV. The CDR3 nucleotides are TGTGCCAGCAGTTGGGGGGTCGACTACAGCTCCTACGAGCAGTACGTC.

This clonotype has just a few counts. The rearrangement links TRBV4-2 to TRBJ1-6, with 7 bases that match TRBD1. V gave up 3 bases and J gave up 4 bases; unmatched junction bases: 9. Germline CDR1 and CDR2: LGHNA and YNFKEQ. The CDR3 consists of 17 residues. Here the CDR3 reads CASSQDRDSPYNSPLHF. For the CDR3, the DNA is TGTGCCAGCAGCCAGGACCGGGACAGTCCATATAATTCACCCCTCCACTTT.

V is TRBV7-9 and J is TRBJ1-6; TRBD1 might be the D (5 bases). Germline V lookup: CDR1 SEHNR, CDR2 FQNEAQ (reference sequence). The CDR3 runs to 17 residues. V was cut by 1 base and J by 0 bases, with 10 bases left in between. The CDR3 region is CASSLEGLRSYNSPLHF. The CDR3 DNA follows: TGTGCCAGCAGCTTAGAGGGACTCCGCTCCTATAATTCACCCCTCCACTTT.

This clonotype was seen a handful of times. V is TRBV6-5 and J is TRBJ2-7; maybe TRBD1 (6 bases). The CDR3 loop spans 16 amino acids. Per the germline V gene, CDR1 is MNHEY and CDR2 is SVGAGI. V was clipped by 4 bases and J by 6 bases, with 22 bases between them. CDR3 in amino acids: CASSSLNREKVGEQYF. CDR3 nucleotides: TGTGCCAGCAGTTCACTCAACAGGGAAAAAGTCGGCGAGCAGTACTTC.

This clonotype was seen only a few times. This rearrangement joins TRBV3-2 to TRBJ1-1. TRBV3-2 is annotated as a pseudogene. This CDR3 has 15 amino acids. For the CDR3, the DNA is TGTGCCAGCAGCCGGGAGGGGGGCATGAACACTGAAGCTTTCTTT. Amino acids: CASSREGGMNTEAFF.

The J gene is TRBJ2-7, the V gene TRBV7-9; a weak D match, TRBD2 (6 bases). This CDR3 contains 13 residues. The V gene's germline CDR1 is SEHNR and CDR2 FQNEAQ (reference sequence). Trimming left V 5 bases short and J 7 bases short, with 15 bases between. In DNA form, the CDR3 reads TGTGCCAGCAGCCCTCCCGGGGGTCGGGAGCAGTACGTC. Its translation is CASSPPGGREQYV.

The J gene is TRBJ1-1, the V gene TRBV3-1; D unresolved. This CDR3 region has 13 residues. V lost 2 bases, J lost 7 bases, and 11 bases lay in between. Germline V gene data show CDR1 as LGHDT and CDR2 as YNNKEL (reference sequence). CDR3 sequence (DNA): TGTGCCAGCAGCCAACTAGGGATTTTTGAAGCTTTCTTT. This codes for CASSQLGIFEAFF. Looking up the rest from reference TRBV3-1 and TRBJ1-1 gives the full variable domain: DTAVSQTPKYLVTQMGNDKSIKCEQNLGHDTMYWYKQDSKKFLKIMFSYNNKELIINETVPNRFSPKSPDKAHLNLHINSLELGDSAVYFCASSQLGIFEAFFGQGTRLTVV.

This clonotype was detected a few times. In DNA, the CDR3 is TGTGCCAGTAGTAGGGACAGGTGGAACAATCAGCCCCAGCATTTT. Translation gives CASSRDRWNNQPQHF. The chain employs TRBV19 and TRBJ1-5; 8 nucleotides align to TRBD1. Germline V gene lookup returns CDR1 LNHDA and CDR2 SQIVND (reference sequence). Unmatched junction bases numbered 5, after V lost 4 bases and J lost 3 bases. CDR3 length: 15 residues. Looking up the rest from reference TRBV19 and TRBJ1-5 gives the full variable domain: DGGITQSPKYLFRKEGQNVTLSCEQNLNHDAMYWYRQDPGQGLRLIYYSQIVNDFQKGDIAEGYSVSREKKESFPLTVTSAQKNPTAFYLCASSRDRWNNQPQHFGDGTRLSIL.

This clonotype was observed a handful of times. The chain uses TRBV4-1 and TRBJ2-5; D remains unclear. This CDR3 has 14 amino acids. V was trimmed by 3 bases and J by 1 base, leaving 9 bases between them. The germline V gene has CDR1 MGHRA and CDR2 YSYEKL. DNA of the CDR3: TGCGCCAGCAGCCATCCGGGCCTCCAAGAGACCCAGTACTTC. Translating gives CASSHPGLQETQYF.

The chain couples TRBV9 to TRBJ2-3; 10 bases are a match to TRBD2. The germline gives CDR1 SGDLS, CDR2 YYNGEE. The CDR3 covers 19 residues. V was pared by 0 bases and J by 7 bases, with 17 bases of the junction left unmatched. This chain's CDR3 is CASSVDPGRLAGAVHTQYF. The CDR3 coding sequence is TGTGCCAGCAGCGTAGACCCAGGTCGCCTAGCGGGGGCCGTCCATACGCAGTATTTT.

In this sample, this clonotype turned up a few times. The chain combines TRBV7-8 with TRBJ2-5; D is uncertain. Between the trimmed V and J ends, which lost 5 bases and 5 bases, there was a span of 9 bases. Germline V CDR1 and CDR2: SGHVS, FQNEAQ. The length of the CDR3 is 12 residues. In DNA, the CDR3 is TGTGCCAGCAGCCGTATGGGTGAGACCCAGTACTTC. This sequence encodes CASSRMGETQYF. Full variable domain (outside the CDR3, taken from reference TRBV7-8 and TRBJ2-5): GAGVSQSPRYKVAKRGQDVALRCDPISGHVSLFWYQQALGQGPEFLTYFQNEAQLDKSGLPSDRFFAERPEGSVSTLKIQRTQQEDSAVYLCASSRMGETQYFGPGTRLLVL.

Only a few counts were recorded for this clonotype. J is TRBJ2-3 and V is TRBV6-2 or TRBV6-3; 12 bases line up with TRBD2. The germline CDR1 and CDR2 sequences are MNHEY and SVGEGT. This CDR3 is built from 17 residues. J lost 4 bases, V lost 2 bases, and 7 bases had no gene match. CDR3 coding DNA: TGTGCCAGCAGTTACCGACCACTAGCGGGGGGAGCAGATACGCAGTATTTT. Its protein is CASSYRPLAGGADTQYF.

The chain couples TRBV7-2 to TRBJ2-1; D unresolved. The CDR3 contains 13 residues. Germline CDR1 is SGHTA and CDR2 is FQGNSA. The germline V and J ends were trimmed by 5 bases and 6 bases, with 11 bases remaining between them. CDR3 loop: CASSLDFLNEQFF. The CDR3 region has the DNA TGTGCCAGCAGCCTTGACTTCCTCAATGAGCAGTTCTTC.

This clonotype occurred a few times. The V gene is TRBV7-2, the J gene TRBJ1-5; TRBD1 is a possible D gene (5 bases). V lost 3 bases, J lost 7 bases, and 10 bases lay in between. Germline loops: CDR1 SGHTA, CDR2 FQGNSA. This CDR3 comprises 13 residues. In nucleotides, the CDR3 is TGTGCCAGCAGCTTGGGGGTACGGCAGCCCCAGCATTTT. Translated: CASSLGVRQPQHF.